Shown below are 19 T cell receptor beta chains from a single sample sequenced in a study of liver allograft versus peripheral blood T cells. Overall study context: Transplanted livers held T cell receptor repertoires, and these were compared with repertoires in recipients' peripheral blood.

TCRdb used MiXCR to reprocess the reads, holding one entry per CDR3 protein. Among around 8,800 distinct CDR3 sequences, under 20% were seen once, and the ten largest hold around 25%. The receptors stem from a human patient who had a liver transplant. Some T cells may possibly be graft donor cells.

This clonotype has only a few counts. The genes are TRBV6-1 and TRBJ1-1; a possible D gene is TRBD1 (5 bases). V was trimmed by 6 bases and J by 3 bases, leaving 14 bases between them. The CDR3 length is 14 residues. Germline V CDR1 and CDR2: MNHNS, SASEGT. The CDR3 region is CASSEQAFYTEAFF. The CDR3 DNA is TGTGCCAGCAGCGAACAGGCTTTTTACACTGAAGCTTTCTTT.

The V gene is TRBV7-9, the J gene TRBJ1-2; possibly TRBD1 for D (5 bases). Per the germline V gene, CDR1 is SEHNR and CDR2 is FQNEAQ (reference sequence). This CDR3 is 14 amino acids long. V was pared by 5 bases and J by 8 bases, with 18 bases between. The CDR3, as DNA: TGTGCCAGCAGCCCAGACTTCCTAGGGGTAGGCTACACCTTC. Its translation: CASSPDFLGVGYTF.

This clonotype was detected ten times or more. V usage is TRBV27 and J usage is TRBJ2-1; 7 bases fit TRBD2. CDR1 and CDR2 from the germline V gene are MNHEY and SMNVEV (reference sequence). Unmatched junction bases numbered 6, after V lost 1 base and J lost 6 bases. This CDR3 region has 15 residues. The CDR3 protein is CASSLWGGGSNEQFF. CDR3 sequence (DNA): TGTGCCAGCAGTTTATGGGGGGGAGGTAGCAATGAGCAGTTCTTC.

This clonotype was seen repeatedly, ten times or more. The chain joins TRBV5-4 to TRBJ2-7; the D gene is possibly TRBD1 (6 bases). Germline V gene lookup returns CDR1 SGHNT and CDR2 YYREEE (reference sequence). The V end lost 0 bases, the J end lost 0 bases, and 10 bases lay between the germline ends. There are 15 residues in the CDR3. As DNA, the CDR3 is TGTGCCAGCAGCTTGGACCGGGACAACTCCTACGAGCAGTACTTC. Translating gives CASSLDRDNSYEQYF. The entire variable domain, with the rest obtained from reference TRBV5-4 and TRBJ2-7, is as follows: ETGVTQSPTHLIKTRGQQVTLRCSSQSGHNTVSWYQQALGQGPQFIFQYYREEENGRGNFPPRFSGLQFPNYSSELNVNALELDDSALYLCASSLDRDNSYEQYFGPGTRLTVT.

This clonotype is deemed medium-sized (0.01 to 0.1%). V usage is TRBV18 and J usage is TRBJ2-3, with 9 bases fitting TRBD2. The CDR3 sequence is 13 residues long. V was pared by 10 bases and J by 6 bases, with 8 bases of the junction left unmatched. CDR1 and CDR2 from the germline V gene are KGHSH and LQKENI. CDR3: CAIRAGGLDTQYF. CDR3 DNA sequence: TGTGCCATCCGAGCGGGGGGCTTGGATACGCAGTATTTT.

A few counts support this clonotype. The V gene is TRBV6-1, the J gene TRBJ1-2, with D perhaps TRBD1 (5 bases). Germline V gives CDR1 MNHNS, CDR2 SASEGT. The CDR3 covers 14 residues. V was trimmed by 2 bases and J by 8 bases, leaving 15 bases between them. The CDR3 sequence is CASSEKTAIRGYTF. The DNA for the CDR3 is TGTGCCAGCAGTGAAAAGACAGCCATTCGGGGCTACACCTTC.

This clonotype ranks as medium-sized. V gene TRBV18 combines with J gene TRBJ2-5; D is uncertain. Trimming cost V 0 bases and J 0 bases, with 14 bases left between them. The V gene's germline CDR1 is KGHSH and CDR2 LQKENI. The CDR3 has 17 residues. CDR3 residues: CASSPPGDLRYQETQYF. CDR3 bases: TGTGCCAGCTCACCACCTGGGGATCTTAGGTACCAAGAGACCCAGTACTTC. The full variable domain, rest sourced from reference TRBV18 and TRBJ2-5, is NAGVMQNPRHLVRRRGQEARLRCSPMKGHSHVYWYRQLPEEGLKFMVYLQKENIIDESGMPKERFSAEFPKEGPSILRIQQVVRGDSAAYFCASSPPGDLRYQETQYFGPGTRLLVL.

This clonotype was counted at least ten times. The chain recombines TRBV19 with TRBJ1-1, with 8 bases aligning to TRBD1. Germline values: CDR1 LNHDA, CDR2 SQIVND (reference sequence). The junction had 10 bases not matched to a gene; V was cut back by 5 bases and J by 8 bases. The CDR3 consists of 14 residues. CDR3 loop: CASSPSGQGLEAFF. DNA for the CDR3: TGTGCCAGTAGTCCCTCAGGACAGGGACTAGAAGCTTTCTTT.

This clonotype showed up just a few times. This chain joins TRBV29-1 and TRBJ1-2; D is unclear. Trimming stripped 4 bases from V and 8 bases from J, with 11 bases between. Germline assignment: CDR1 SQVTM and CDR2 ANQGSEA. CDR3 length: 11 residues. As DNA, the CDR3 is TGCAGCGTTGGGCGGCAGGTGGGCTACACCTTC. Translation: CSVGRQVGYTF. The full variable domain, completed using reference TRBV29-1 and TRBJ1-2, is SAVISQKPSRDICQRGTSLTIQCQVDSQVTMMFWYRQQPGQSLTLIATANQGSEATYESGFVIDKFPISRPNLTFSTLTVSNMSPEDSSIYLCSVGRQVGYTFGSGTRLTVV.

This clonotype has at least ten counts. The chain joins TRBV9 to TRBJ1-1, with D possibly being TRBD1 (5 bases). Germline V gene data show CDR1 as SGDLS and CDR2 as YYNGEE. Trimming left V 4 bases short and J 0 bases short, with 13 bases between. The CDR3 is 15 amino acids. The CDR3 sequence: CASSPGIQLNTEAFF. DNA for the CDR3: TGTGCCAGCAGCCCAGGGATTCAGTTGAACACTGAAGCTTTCTTT.

This chain connects TRBV7-9 to TRBJ2-7; maybe TRBD1 (6 bases). The CDR3 is 14 residues long. CDR1 SEHNR and CDR2 FQNEAQ come from the germline V gene (reference sequence). The V end was cut by 2 bases, the J end by 3 bases, with 11 bases between. CDR3 residues: CASSLSGQDYEQYF. The CDR3, as DNA: TGTGCCAGCAGCTTATCGGGACAAGACTACGAGCAGTACTTC.

V is TRBV29-1 and J is TRBJ1-2; 7 positions agree with TRBD1. CDR1 SQVTM and CDR2 ANQGSEA come from the germline V gene. Unmatched junction bases numbered 11, after V lost 3 bases and J lost 4 bases. The CDR3 is made up of 15 amino acids. CDR3 loop: CSVEALRGSFYGYTF. In DNA, the CDR3 is TGCAGCGTTGAGGCCCTCAGGGGGAGCTTCTATGGCTACACCTTC. The whole variable domain, remainder taken from reference TRBV29-1 and TRBJ1-2, is SAVISQKPSRDICQRGTSLTIQCQVDSQVTMMFWYRQQPGQSLTLIATANQGSEATYESGFVIDKFPISRPNLTFSTLTVSNMSPEDSSIYLCSVEALRGSFYGYTFGSGTRLTVV.

This clonotype is classed as medium-sized (0.01 to 0.1%). This chain joins TRBV11-2 and TRBJ1-2; D uncertain. The CDR3 covers 15 residues. V lost 3 bases, J lost 2 bases, and 13 bases lay in between. Germline V gives CDR1 SGHAT, CDR2 FQNNGV. In nucleotides, the CDR3 is TGTGCCAGCAGCTTGAGGGTTGCACAGAACTATGGCTACACCTTC. It specifies CASSLRVAQNYGYTF.

In this sample, this clonotype is medium-sized. V usage is TRBV28 and J usage is TRBJ2-1, with TRBD2 identical over 7 bases. CDR1 is MDHEN and CDR2 is SYDVKM in the germline V gene. The CDR3 length is 13 residues. Trimming cost V 10 bases and J 4 bases; bases outside gene matches: 7. CDR3 protein: CATKRGFYNEQFF. As DNA, the CDR3 is TGTGCCACCAAGCGGGGCTTTTACAATGAGCAGTTCTTC.

This chain uses TRBV15 with TRBJ2-7; 7 bases align to TRBD1. Trimming at V came to 4 bases and at J to 1 base, leaving 7 bases not matched to a gene. Germline-derived CDR1 and CDR2 are LNHNV and YYDKDF (reference sequence). There are 15 residues in the CDR3. CDR3: CATSTNRGRSYEQYF. For the CDR3, the DNA is TGTGCCACCAGCACAAACAGGGGAAGGTCCTACGAGCAGTACTTC.

The chain links TRBV6-1 to TRBJ1-4; D call uncertain. The germline gives CDR1 MNHNS, CDR2 SASEGT. The CDR3 covers 14 residues. With 4 bases removed from V and 4 bases from J, the gap between germline ends came to 10 bases. CDR3 protein: CASSAGVGNEKLFF. In DNA, the CDR3 is TGTGCCAGCAGTGCTGGGGTCGGTAATGAAAAACTGTTTTTT.

There are a few counts of this clonotype. The chain uses TRBV19 and TRBJ1-2, with 7 bases aligning to TRBD1. V was clipped by 9 bases and J by 3 bases; unmatched bases: 4. Germline CDR1 reads LNHDA; CDR2 reads SQIVND (reference sequence). The CDR3 extends over 12 amino acids. CDR3 residues: CASLGTDYGYTF. The CDR3 DNA reads as TGTGCCAGCCTTGGGACAGACTATGGCTACACCTTC.

This chain uses TRBV12-3 or TRBV12-4 with TRBJ2-7; D unresolved. Trimming cost V 8 bases and J 2 bases, with 16 bases left between them. The CDR3 is 14 residues long. CDR3 DNA: TGTGCCAGCGGCCTCCAAATAGGGCCCTACGAGCAGTACTTC. Protein sequence: CASGLQIGPYEQYF.

V gene TRBV7-9 combines with J gene TRBJ1-2, with unresolved D. Germline V gene data show CDR1 as SEHNR and CDR2 as FQNEAQ (reference sequence). CDR3 length: 12 amino acids. Between the trimmed V and J ends, which lost 7 bases and 5 bases, there was a span of 11 bases. The CDR3 nucleotides are TGTGCCAGCACTGGACTTGGGTATGGCTACACCTTC. Translation: CASTGLGYGYTF. Looking up the rest from reference TRBV7-9 and TRBJ1-2 gives the full variable domain: DTGVSQNPRHKITKRGQNVTFRCDPISEHNRLYWYRQTLGQGPEFLTYFQNEAQLEKSRLLSDRFSAERPKGSFSTLEIQRTEQGDSAMYLCASTGLGYGYTFGSGTRLTVV.